These 6 T cell receptor beta chains were sequenced from one sample in a study of technical replicates of blood from a few donors. Clones were sequenced by immunoSEQ multiplex PCR, and TCRdb holds only the in-frame ones, with some missing. The sample gives some 69,000 clones, about 87% of which show up once; 3.5% to 5.5% is in the top ten. Sequencing used PBMCs. The receptors were sampled from a human donor in good health. Some clones in this sample may be carry-over from other donors' samples.

The CDR3 nucleotides are TGTGCCTGGAGTGTGGGGGGGGTTGGCTACACCTTC. It specifies CAWSVGGVGYTF. The chain has TRBV30 and TRBJ1-2; TRBD1 is a possible D gene (5 bases). The length of the CDR3 is 12 residues. V was trimmed by 0 bases and J by 7 bases, leaving 9 bases between them. CDR1 and CDR2 (germline): GTSNPN, SVGIG (reference sequence).

The chain joins TRBV6-8 to TRBJ2-3; a possible D gene is TRBD2 (7 bases). This CDR3 has 16 residues. The germline V gene has CDR1 MNHGY and CDR2 SAAAGT. Trimming pared 4 bases from V and 5 bases from J, leaving 19 bases between. The chain's CDR3 is CASSSVAEGGVDTQYF. DNA of the CDR3: TGTGCCAGCAGTTCAGTTGCGGAGGGGGGGGTAGATACGCAGTATTTT.

The chain links TRBV6-5 to TRBJ1-1; no firm D call. This CDR3 has 15 amino acids. The germline CDR1 and CDR2 sequences are MNHEY and SVGAGI. Trimming stripped 2 bases from V and 4 bases from J, with 14 bases between. The CDR3 DNA is TGTGCCAGCAGTTACGCCCTTGGGCCCGGCACTGAAGCTTTCTTT. It yields the protein CASSYALGPGTEAFF.

The V and J genes are TRBV7-2 and TRBJ1-5, with D unclear. This CDR3 is 15 amino acids long. V lost 3 bases to trimming and J lost 3 bases, with 12 bases between them. Germline V gives CDR1 SGHTA, CDR2 FQGNSA. CDR3 region: CASSFDSSNNQPQHF. The CDR3 DNA reads TGTGCCAGCAGCTTTGACTCGTCAAACAATCAGCCCCAGCATTTT.

This chain uses TRBV9 with TRBJ1-1, with TRBD1 matching 7 bases. This CDR3 is 16 amino acids long. Germline V CDR1 and CDR2: SGDLS, YYNGEE. V shed 4 bases, J shed 1 base, and the junction held 10 bases outside the gene matches. CDR3: CASSPGGWGTNTEAFF. The CDR3 DNA is TGTGCCAGCAGCCCAGGGGGGTGGGGGACGAACACTGAAGCTTTCTTT.

J is TRBJ1-1 and V is TRBV18; D gene ambiguous. This CDR3 comprises 13 residues. Germline CDR1 is KGHSH and CDR2 is LQKENI. Trimming left V 5 bases short and J 1 base short, with 8 bases between. CDR3 in DNA: TGTGCCAGCTCATCCACATCGAACACTGAAGCTTTCTTT. Amino acid sequence: CASSSTSNTEAFF.